The clone carrying this T cell receptor beta chain was picked up a small number of times. The sample belongs to a study of identical twins. From the 5' RACE reads, TCRdb called clonotypes with MiXCR, one entry per CDR3 protein. The sample records 600,000 to 800,000 distinct CDR3 sequences, roughly 20% being singletons. The V gene's germline CDR1 is SGHNT and CDR2 YYREEE (reference sequence). V lost 4 bases and J lost 3, with 17 bases in between. The CDR3 sequence is 15 residues long. The data also belong to a second study, concerning T cells expressing NK-cell markers.

The TCR originated in a young woman in good health. The J gene is TRBJ2-7, the V gene TRBV5-4; D remains unclear. What was sequenced was PBMCs. The CDR3 DNA follows: TGTGCCAGCAGCGGAACTCGAGCCCTTGTCTACGAGCAGTACTTC. Its translation: CASSGTRALVYEQYF.